A single sample gave rise to the 29 T cell receptor beta chains below, sequenced in a study of blood T cell repertoires in COVID-19. Sequenced by immunoSEQ multiplex PCR; TCRdb stores in-frame clones only, minus some. The table includes 190,000 or so clones, around 83% detected once. The sample consisted of peripheral blood. Receptors originate from a man over 45 with active or convalescent COVID-19.

V usage is TRBV7-2 and J usage is TRBJ2-7; possible D gene TRBD2, 6 bases. CDR3 length: 15 residues. V gave up 2 bases and J gave up 1 base, with 12 bases separating them. CDR1 SGHTA and CDR2 FQGNSA come from the germline V gene. This chain's CDR3 is CASSLSGGESYEQYF. In DNA form, the CDR3 reads TGTGCCAGCAGCTTAAGTGGCGGGGAATCCTACGAGCAGTACTTC.

This chain joins TRBV19 and TRBJ2-7; a possible D gene is TRBD1 (6 bases). V lost 6 bases, J lost 0 bases, and 15 bases lay in between. CDR1 and CDR2 from the germline V gene are LNHDA and SQIVND (reference sequence). There are 15 residues in the CDR3. Here the CDR3 reads CASSKKPTGSYEQYF. CDR3 DNA: TGTGCCAGTAGCAAAAAACCGACAGGCTCCTACGAGCAGTACTTC.

The chain carries TRBV10-3 and TRBJ1-2, with 9 positions matching TRBD1. Trimming cost V 7 bases and J 5 bases; bases outside gene matches: 14. CDR3 length: 16 residues. The germline V gene encodes CDR1 ENHRY and CDR2 SYGVKD. CDR3 protein: CAITPSPGGQGYGYTF. CDR3 DNA sequence: TGTGCCATCACTCCCTCCCCGGGGGGACAGGGATATGGCTACACCTTC.

This rearrangement joins TRBV24-1 to TRBJ2-5; 8 nucleotides agree with TRBD1. Trimming cost V 0 bases and J 2 bases; bases outside gene matches: 4. The germline gives CDR1 KGHDR, CDR2 SFDVKD. The CDR3 sequence is 16 residues long. The CDR3 DNA is TGTGCCACCAGTGATTTGGAACGGACAGGGCAAGAGACCCAGTACTTC. This sequence encodes CATSDLERTGQETQYF.

The rearrangement uses TRBV28 and TRBJ1-1; D might be TRBD1 (6 bases). Germline V CDR1 and CDR2: MDHEN, SYDVKM. The CDR3 is 16 residues long. Between the trimmed V and J ends, which lost 8 bases and 5 bases, there was a span of 24 bases. CDR3 DNA: TGTGCCAGCGCGGCGGGGGGGGCTGGCGGAAGGACTGAAGCTTTCTTT. It is translated as CASAAGGAGGRTEAFF.

The V and J genes are TRBV7-2 and TRBJ2-3, with 7 bases lining up with TRBD2. Germline lookup yields CDR1 SGHTA and CDR2 FQGNSA. Trimming at V came to 1 base and at J to 0 bases, leaving 10 bases not matched to a gene. This CDR3 has 18 residues. This CDR3 reads CASSLVSGVRASTDTQYF. CDR3 sequence (DNA): TGTGCCAGCAGCTTAGTGAGCGGGGTACGGGCTAGCACAGATACGCAGTATTTT.

This clone was found a few times. J is TRBJ1-5 and V is TRBV9; the D is unclear. The V gene lost 0 bases and the J gene lost 12 bases, with 16 bases spanning the gap. The CDR3 sequence is 14 residues long. CDR1 and CDR2 from the germline V gene are SGDLS and YYNGEE. CDR3 sequence reads: CASSVDGGPMGQHF. As DNA, the CDR3 is TGTGCCAGCAGCGTAGATGGAGGGCCCATGGGCCAGCATTTT.

This clone was found many times. The rearrangement joins TRBV9 to TRBJ2-1; 14 positions match TRBD2. CDR1 SGDLS and CDR2 YYNGEE come from the germline V gene. The V gene end was trimmed by 4 bases and the J gene end by 0 bases; junction bases not matched to a gene: 3. CDR3 length equals 17 residues. The CDR3 loop reads CASSPGTSGSSYNEQFF. CDR3 nucleotides: TGTGCCAGCAGCCCTGGGACTAGCGGGAGCTCCTACAATGAGCAGTTCTTC.

The CDR3 DNA follows: TGTGCCAGCAGCTCACAGGGTCTCTATAATTCACCCCTCCACTTT. Translating it yields CASSSQGLYNSPLHF. The J gene is TRBJ1-6, the V gene TRBV5-6; the D gene is possibly TRBD1 (6 bases). The CDR3 has 15 residues. Germline lookup yields CDR1 SGHDT and CDR2 YYEEEE. V lost 3 bases to trimming and J lost 3 bases, with 10 bases between them.

This clone was counted only a few times. V is TRBV7-2 and J is TRBJ1-2; D is perhaps TRBD1 (5 bases). The V end was cut by 1 base, the J end by 4 bases, with 16 bases between. From germline, CDR1 is SGHTA and CDR2 FQGNSA. The CDR3 spans 16 residues. DNA for the CDR3: TGTGCCAGCAGCTTAGGAGGCAGGGCCCCCTTCTATGGCTACACCTTC. Translating gives CASSLGGRAPFYGYTF.

This clone occurred once. The rearrangement links TRBV10-2 to TRBJ1-5; 8 bases are shared with TRBD1. Germline trimming cut 2 bases from V and 2 bases from J; bases unmatched to any gene: 2. Per the germline V gene, CDR1 is WSHSY and CDR2 is SAAADI. This CDR3 has 15 residues. This chain's CDR3 is CASSEGQGGNQPQHF. The CDR3 region has the DNA TGCGCCAGCAGTGAGGGACAGGGTGGCAATCAGCCCCAGCATTTT.

This clone showed up just once. The V and J genes are TRBV11-3 and TRBJ2-7; D possibly corresponds to TRBD1 (6 bases). The V gene's germline CDR1 is SGHNT and CDR2 YENEEA. The ends were cut back, 6 bases at V and 3 bases at J, with 15 bases in the middle. The CDR3 loop spans 14 amino acids. CDR3 residues: CASSSARDNYEQYF. The CDR3 nucleotides read TGTGCCAGCAGTTCCGCCCGGGACAACTACGAGCAGTACTTC.

This chain connects TRBV7-9 to TRBJ2-1, with TRBD2 matching 14 bases. This CDR3 is 16 amino acids long. The germline CDR1 and CDR2 sequences are SEHNR and FQNEAQ (reference sequence). Losses at the gene ends were 4 bases for V and 6 bases for J; bases not matched to a gene: 5. CDR3 DNA: TGTGCCAGCAGCTCGAGGGGGACTAGCGGGAGCAATGAGCAGTTCTTC. Its translation: CASSSRGTSGSNEQFF. Looking up the rest from reference TRBV7-9 and TRBJ2-1 gives the full variable domain: DTGVSQNPRHKITKRGQNVTFRCDPISEHNRLYWYRQTLGQGPEFLTYFQNEAQLEKSRLLSDRFSAERPKGSFSTLEIQRTEQGDSAMYLCASSSRGTSGSNEQFFGPGTRLTVL.

The chain carries TRBV6-5 and TRBJ1-1; 7 positions agree with TRBD1. Germline lookup yields CDR1 MNHEY and CDR2 SVGAGI. The CDR3 has 15 amino acids. Germline trimming cut 6 bases from V and 1 base from J; bases unmatched to any gene: 8. CDR3 in amino acids: CASREATGKNTEAFF. Written as DNA, the CDR3 is TGTGCCAGCAGGGAGGCGACAGGGAAGAACACTGAAGCTTTCTTT.

The chain is built from TRBV5-8 and TRBJ2-7; D is ambiguous. The CDR3 contains 14 residues. Germline-derived CDR1 and CDR2 are SGHTS and YDEGEE. The ends were cut back, 4 bases at V and 0 bases at J, with 11 bases in the middle. The CDR3: CASSPHRSSYEQYF. The CDR3 coding sequence is TGTGCCAGCAGCCCCCACCGGAGCTCCTACGAGCAGTACTTC. Filled out from reference TRBV5-8 and TRBJ2-7, the complete variable domain reads EAGVTQSPTHLIKTRGQQATLRCSPISGHTSVYWYQQALGLGLQFLLWYDEGEERNRGNFPPRFSGRQFPNYSSELNVNALELEDSALYLCASSPHRSSYEQYFGPGTRLTVT.

This clone was observed a handful of times. This rearrangement joins TRBV19 to TRBJ1-5; 7 bases align to TRBD1. The V and J ends lost 8 bases and 1 base, in that order; junction bases with no gene match: 5. The CDR3 totals 14 residues. Germline values: CDR1 LNHDA, CDR2 SQIVND (reference sequence). DNA for the CDR3: TGTGCCAGTTATGCGGGACAGAGCAATCAGCCCCAGCATTTT. It yields the protein CASYAGQSNQPQHF.

The chain is built from TRBV27 and TRBJ2-7, with a weak D call TRBD2 (5 bases). Trimming shortened V by 8 bases and J by 4 bases, and 18 bases separated the two germline ends. The CDR3 sequence is 14 residues long. Germline V gene lookup returns CDR1 MNHEY and CDR2 SMNVEV (reference sequence). CDR3 amino acids: CASREGNRGYEQYF. In DNA form, the CDR3 reads TGTGCCAGCCGCGAGGGAAATAGAGGGTACGAGCAGTACTTC.

The chain links TRBV15 to TRBJ2-1; 7 nucleotides align to TRBD2. The CDR3 extends over 16 amino acids. CDR1 and CDR2 (germline): LNHNV, YYDKDF (reference sequence). V shed 1 base and J 3 bases; nucleotides not matched to a gene: 6. DNA for the CDR3: TGTGCCACCAGCAGAGCCCCTAGCGGATACTACAATGAGCAGTTCTTC. It encodes CATSRAPSGYYNEQFF.

This chain connects TRBV19 to TRBJ2-3; D is possibly TRBD1 (6 bases). The V and J ends lost 5 bases and 4 bases respectively, with 16 bases between them. Germline V gene lookup returns CDR1 LNHDA and CDR2 SQIVND (reference sequence). The CDR3 is 15 residues long. CDR3 in amino acids: CASSESWGRADTQYF. DNA for the CDR3: TGTGCCAGTAGTGAGTCTTGGGGGCGCGCAGATACGCAGTATTTT.

The rearrangement joins TRBV15 to TRBJ1-1; 9 bases match TRBD1. V lost 5 bases, J lost 5 bases, and 12 bases stayed unmatched. Germline CDR1 reads LNHNV; CDR2 reads YYDKDF (reference sequence). The CDR3 has 16 amino acids. CDR3 DNA sequence: TGTGCCACCAGCGGAGGGACAGGGTACGGAAATACTGAAGCTTTCTTT. Translating it yields CATSGGTGYGNTEAFF.

V is TRBV15 and J is TRBJ1-2, with D hard to call. The germline V and J ends were trimmed by 0 bases and 0 bases, with 5 bases remaining between them. Germline V lookup: CDR1 LNHNV, CDR2 YYDKDF (reference sequence). This CDR3 has 14 amino acids. The DNA for the CDR3 is TGTGCCACCAGCAGAGATGTAGCTAACTATGGCTACACCTTC. The encoded protein is CATSRDVANYGYTF. The whole variable domain, remainder taken from reference TRBV15 and TRBJ1-2, is DAMVIQNPRYQVTQFGKPVTLSCSQTLNHNVMYWYQQKSSQAPKLLFHYYDKDFNNEADTPDNFQSRRPNTSFCFLDIRSPGLGDTAMYLCATSRDVANYGYTFGSGTRLTVV.

V usage is TRBV29-1 and J usage is TRBJ2-3; D is perhaps TRBD2 (6 bases). Looked up from germline, CDR1 is SQVTM and CDR2 is ANQGSEA. This CDR3 region has 14 residues. Trimming left V 3 bases short and J 1 base short, with 11 bases between. CDR3 coding DNA: TGCAGCGTTGAGGTAGCGGTTCGCACAGATACGCAGTATTTT. Translated: CSVEVAVRTDTQYF.

The chain links TRBV28 to TRBJ1-1, with 8 bases identical to TRBD1. CDR3 size: 15 residues. The V gene end was trimmed by 8 bases and the J gene end by 1 base; junction bases not matched to a gene: 9. Germline CDR1 is MDHEN and CDR2 is SYDVKM. The CDR3 coding sequence is TGTGCCAGCCTTACAGGGGGATTATGGAACACTGAAGCTTTCTTT. It specifies CASLTGGLWNTEAFF.

The rearrangement uses TRBV9 and TRBJ2-3; D is possibly TRBD1 (6 bases). V was trimmed by 3 bases and J by 1 base, leaving 9 bases between them. There are 14 residues in the CDR3. The germline V gene has CDR1 SGDLS and CDR2 YYNGEE. Here the CDR3 DNA reads TGTGCCAGCAGCGAACAGGGACGCACAGATACGCAGTATTTT. Encoded protein: CASSEQGRTDTQYF.

The V call is TRBV24-1, the J call TRBJ1-5; 7 bases map to TRBD1. The CDR3 is 14 amino acids. The J segment lost 7 bases and the V segment lost 4 bases, leaving 6 bases of the junction unmatched. Germline CDR1 reads KGHDR; CDR2 reads SFDVKD. This CDR3 reads CATSETGDGQPQHF. The DNA of the CDR3 is TGTGCCACCAGTGAAACAGGGGATGGGCAGCCCCAGCATTTT.

The chain carries TRBV5-5 and TRBJ1-2; D remains unclear. Germline V gene lookup returns CDR1 SGHKS and CDR2 YYEKEE (reference sequence). The V and J ends lost 3 bases and 1 base respectively, with 10 bases between them. CDR3 length: 14 residues. The CDR3 protein is CASSSIQINYGYTF. CDR3 in DNA: TGTGCCAGCAGCTCAATACAGATTAACTATGGCTACACCTTC.

This rearrangement joins TRBV28 to TRBJ2-2, with 16 bases fitting TRBD2. This CDR3 is built from 19 residues. The V and J ends lost 5 bases and 6 bases, in that order; junction bases with no gene match: 12. Germline-derived CDR1 and CDR2 are MDHEN and SYDVKM. The CDR3 bases are TGTGCCAGCAGTCGATCGGGACTAGCGGGAGGGCCCATATCCGGGGAGCTGTTTTTT. It translates to CASSRSGLAGGPISGELFF.

This clone was recorded many times. Here the CDR3 reads CASIPGQGGHEQFF. The CDR3 DNA is TGTGCCAGCATTCCGGGACAGGGGGGTCATGAGCAGTTCTTC. J is TRBJ2-1 and V is TRBV6-5; TRBD1 aligns across 11 bases. The CDR3 extends over 14 amino acids. Unmatched junction bases numbered 7, after V lost 7 bases and J lost 8 bases. Germline CDR1 MNHEY, CDR2 SVGAGI.

V gene TRBV3-1 (or the pseudogene TRBV3-2) combines with J gene TRBJ1-6; TRBD1 is a possible D gene (5 bases). There are 17 residues in the CDR3. V was pared by 4 bases and J by 7 bases, with 20 bases between. Germline V gene lookup returns CDR1 LGHDT and CDR2 YNNKEL (reference sequence). Written as DNA, the CDR3 is TGTGCCAGCAGCCCTATCAAGGGTGGGGGGTTCAATTCACCCCTCCACTTT. This gives the protein CASSPIKGGGFNSPLHF.